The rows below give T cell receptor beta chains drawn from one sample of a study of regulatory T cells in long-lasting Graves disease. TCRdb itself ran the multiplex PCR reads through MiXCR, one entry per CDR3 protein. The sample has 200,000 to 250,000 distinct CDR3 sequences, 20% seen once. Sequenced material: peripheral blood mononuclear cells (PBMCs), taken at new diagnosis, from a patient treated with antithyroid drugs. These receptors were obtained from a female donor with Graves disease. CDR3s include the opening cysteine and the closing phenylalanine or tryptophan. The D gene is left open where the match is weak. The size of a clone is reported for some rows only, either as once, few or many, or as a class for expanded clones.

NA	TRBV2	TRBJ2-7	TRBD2	CASSEAVSMAAGREQYF	TGTGCCAGCAGTGAAGCGGTCTCGATGGCAGCGGGAAGGGAGCAGTACTTC
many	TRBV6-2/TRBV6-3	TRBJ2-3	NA	CASVPLTRGGSDTQYF	TGTGCCAGCGTCCCCCTGACGAGGGGGGGTTCAGATACGCAGTATTTT
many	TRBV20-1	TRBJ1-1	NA	CSARAGTVNTEAFF	TGCAGTGCTAGAGCCGGGACGGTGAACACTGAAGCTTTCTTT
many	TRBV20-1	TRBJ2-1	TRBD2	CSARSTSDNEQFF	TGCAGTGCTAGAAGCACTAGCGACAATGAGCAGTTCTTC
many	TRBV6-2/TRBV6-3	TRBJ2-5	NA	CASSYVLGAEETQYF	TGTGCCAGCAGTTACGTGTTGGGGGCAGAGGAGACCCAGTACTTC
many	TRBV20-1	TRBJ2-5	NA	CSATSRQYQETQYF	TGCAGTGCTACCTCCCGGCAGTACCAAGAGACCCAGTACTTC
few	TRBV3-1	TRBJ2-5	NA	CASSPRGARETQYF	TGTGCCAGCAGCCCCCGGGGGGCCCGGGAGACCCAGTACTTC
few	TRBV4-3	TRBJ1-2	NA	CASSQDGAGLKDGYTF	TGCGCCAGCAGCCAAGATGGGGCAGGCCTTAAAGATGGCTACACCTTC
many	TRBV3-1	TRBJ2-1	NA	CASSPSGGTYNEQFF	TGTGCCAGCAGCCCGTCCGGGGGTACCTACAATGAGCAGTTCTTC
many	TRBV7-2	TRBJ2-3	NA	CASRRGLTDTQYF	TGTGCCAGCAGACGGGGCCTCACAGATACGCAGTATTTT
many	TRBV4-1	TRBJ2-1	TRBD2	CASSQDGGRAREQFF	TGCGCCAGCAGCCAAGACGGTGGGAGGGCTCGGGAGCAGTTCTTC
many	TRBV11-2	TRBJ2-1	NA	CASSLVLGGGQFF	TGTGCCAGCAGCTTAGTACTTGGTGGAGGGCAGTTCTTC
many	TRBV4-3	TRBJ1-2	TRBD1	CASSHGTDVYGYTF	TGCGCCAGCAGCCACGGGACAGATGTCTATGGCTACACCTTC
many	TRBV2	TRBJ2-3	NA	CASRGPPNTQYF	TGTGCCAGCAGGGGACCCCCTAATACGCAGTATTTT
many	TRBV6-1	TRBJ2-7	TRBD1	CASRRTGVSYEQYF	TGTGCCAGCAGAAGAACAGGGGTAAGCTACGAGCAGTACTTC
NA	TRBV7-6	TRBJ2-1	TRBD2	CASSPRGTSGYNEQFF	TGTGCCAGCAGCCCAAGGGGAACTAGCGGTTACAATGAGCAGTTCTTC
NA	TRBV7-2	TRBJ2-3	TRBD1	CASSPSPGTGGTDTQYF	TGTGCCAGCAGCCCAAGTCCCGGGACAGGGGGCACAGATACGCAGTATTTT
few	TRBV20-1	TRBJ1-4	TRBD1	CSASPRQGLATNEKLFF	TGCAGTGCTAGTCCCCGACAGGGGTTGGCCACTAATGAAAAACTGTTTTTT
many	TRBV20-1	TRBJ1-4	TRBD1	CSARGQGRGRSNEKLFF	TGCAGTGCTAGGGGACAGGGGAGGGGACGAAGTAATGAAAAACTGTTTTTT
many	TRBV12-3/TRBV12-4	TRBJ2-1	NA	CASSFNRDNEQFF	TGTGCCAGCAGTTTCAACAGGGACAATGAGCAGTTCTTC
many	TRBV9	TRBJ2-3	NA	CASSPTGAASTDTQYF	TGTGCCAGCAGCCCGACGGGGGCGGCTAGCACAGATACGCAGTATTTT
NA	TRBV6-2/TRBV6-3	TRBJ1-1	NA	CASSYYLNTEAFF	TGTGCCAGCAGTTACTACTTGAACACTGAAGCTTTCTTT
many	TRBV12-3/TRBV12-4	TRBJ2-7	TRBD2	CASSLASGSDEQYF	TGTGCCAGCAGTTTAGCTAGCGGGAGCGACGAGCAGTACTTC
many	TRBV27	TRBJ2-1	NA	CASSRGVGTVDNEQFF	TGTGCCAGCAGTAGAGGGGTAGGGACCGTTGACAATGAGCAGTTCTTC
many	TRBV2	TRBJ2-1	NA	CASNEQGNYNEQFF	TGTGCCAGCAACGAACAAGGGAACTACAATGAGCAGTTCTTC
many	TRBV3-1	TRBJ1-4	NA	CASSQDRDLGVFF	TGTGCCAGCAGCCAAGATCGGGACCTCGGGGTGTTTTTT
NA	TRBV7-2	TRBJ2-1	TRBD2	CASSLAQPGLAGSYNEQFF	TGTGCCAGCAGCTTAGCGCAACCGGGACTAGCGGGGTCCTACAATGAGCAGTTCTTC
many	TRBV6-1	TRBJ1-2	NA	CASSAPRAQGGYTF	TGTGCCAGCAGTGCCCCGAGGGCGCAGGGAGGCTACACCTTC
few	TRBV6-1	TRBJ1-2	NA	CASSPDAGSGYTF	TGTGCCAGCAGCCCTGACGCAGGGAGTGGCTACACCTTC
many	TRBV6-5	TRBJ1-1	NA	CASSYNLGQTETEAFF	TGTGCCAGCAGTTACAACCTCGGACAGACGGAGACTGAAGCTTTCTTT
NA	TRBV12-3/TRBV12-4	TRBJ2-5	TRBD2	CASSATSGGSGTQYF	TGTGCCAGCAGTGCGACTAGCGGGGGGTCCGGGACCCAGTACTTC
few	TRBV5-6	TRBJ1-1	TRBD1	CASSPTGTGGGTEAFF	TGTGCCAGCAGTCCTACCGGGACAGGGGGCGGAACTGAAGCTTTCTTT
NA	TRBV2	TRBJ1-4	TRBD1	CASSGTGGTNEKLFF	TGTGCCAGCAGTGGGACAGGGGGAACTAATGAAAAACTGTTTTTT
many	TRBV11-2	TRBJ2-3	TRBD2	CASSLDWGSRLAGGSNTDTQYF	TGTGCCAGCAGCTTAGATTGGGGCTCCCGACTAGCGGGAGGCTCTAACACAGATACGCAGTATTTT
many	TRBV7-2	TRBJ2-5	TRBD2	CASSLGGGPETQYF	TGTGCCAGCAGCCTTGGGGGGGGACCGGAGACCCAGTACTTC
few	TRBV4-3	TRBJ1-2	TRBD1	CASSARQGAHYGYTF	TGCGCCAGCAGCGCGCGTCAGGGGGCTCACTATGGCTACACCTTC
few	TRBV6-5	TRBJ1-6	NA	CASSYQGRENLHF	TGTGCCAGCAGTTATCAGGGGCGCGAAAATCTCCACTTT
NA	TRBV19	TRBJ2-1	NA	CASSIGLGTDNNGQFF	TGTGCCAGTAGTATTGGTCTGGGGACGGATAACAATGGGCAGTTCTTC
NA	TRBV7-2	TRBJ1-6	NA	CASSLEQGYNSPLHF	TGTGCCAGCAGCTTGGAACAGGGCTATAATTCACCCCTCCACTTT
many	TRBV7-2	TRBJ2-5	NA	CASSSTGYGGETQYF	TGTGCCAGCAGCTCGACAGGCTACGGGGGAGAGACCCAGTACTTC
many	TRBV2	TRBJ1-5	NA	CASNLQGQPQHF	TGTGCCAGCAACTTGCAGGGGCAGCCCCAGCATTTT